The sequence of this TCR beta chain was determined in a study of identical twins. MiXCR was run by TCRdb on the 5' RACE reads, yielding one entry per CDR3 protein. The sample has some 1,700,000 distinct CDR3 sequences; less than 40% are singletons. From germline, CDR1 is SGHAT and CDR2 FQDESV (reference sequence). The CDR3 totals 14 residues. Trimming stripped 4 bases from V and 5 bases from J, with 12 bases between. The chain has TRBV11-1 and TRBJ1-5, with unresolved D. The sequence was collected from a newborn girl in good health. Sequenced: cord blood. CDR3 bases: TGTGCCAGCAGCTCCTCGGACCGGTATCAGCCCCAGCATTTT. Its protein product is CASSSSDRYQPQHF. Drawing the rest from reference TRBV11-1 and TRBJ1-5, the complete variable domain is EAEVAQSPRYKITEKSQAVAFWCDPISGHATLYWYRQILGQGPELLVQFQDESVVDDSQLPKDRFSAERLKGVDSTLKIQPAELGDSAMYLCASSSSDRYQPQHFGDGTRLSIL.